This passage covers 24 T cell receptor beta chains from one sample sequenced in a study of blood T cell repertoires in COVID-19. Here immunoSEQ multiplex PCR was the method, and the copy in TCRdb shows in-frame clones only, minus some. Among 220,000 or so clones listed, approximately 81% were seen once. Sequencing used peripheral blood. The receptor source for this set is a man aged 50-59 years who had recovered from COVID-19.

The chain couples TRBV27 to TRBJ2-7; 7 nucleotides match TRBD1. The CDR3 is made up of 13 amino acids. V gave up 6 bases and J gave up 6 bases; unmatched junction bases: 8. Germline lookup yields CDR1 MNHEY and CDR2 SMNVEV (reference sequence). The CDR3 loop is CASSTSNRGEQYF. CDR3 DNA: TGTGCCAGCAGCACCTCCAACAGGGGCGAGCAGTACTTC.

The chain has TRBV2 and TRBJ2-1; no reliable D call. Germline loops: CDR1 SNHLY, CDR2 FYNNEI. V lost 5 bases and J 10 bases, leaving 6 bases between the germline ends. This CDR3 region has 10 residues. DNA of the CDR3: TGTGCCAGCAGTAGCCGGGAGCAGTTCTTC. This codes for CASSSREQFF.

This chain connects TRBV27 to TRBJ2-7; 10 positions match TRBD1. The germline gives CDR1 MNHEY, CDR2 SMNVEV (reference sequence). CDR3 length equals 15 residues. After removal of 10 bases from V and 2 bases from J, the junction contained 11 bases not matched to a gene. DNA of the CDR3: TGTGCCACCGCCGAAACCGGGACAGGGGCCTACGAGCAGTACTTC. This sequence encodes CATAETGTGAYEQYF.

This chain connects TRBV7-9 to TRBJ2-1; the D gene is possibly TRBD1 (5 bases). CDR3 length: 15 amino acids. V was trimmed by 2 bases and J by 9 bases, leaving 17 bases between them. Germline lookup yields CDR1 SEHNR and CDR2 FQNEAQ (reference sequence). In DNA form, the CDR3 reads TGTGCCAGCAGCTTAACTCAGGGTACTCTGAGTGAGCAGTTCTTC. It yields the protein CASSLTQGTLSEQFF.

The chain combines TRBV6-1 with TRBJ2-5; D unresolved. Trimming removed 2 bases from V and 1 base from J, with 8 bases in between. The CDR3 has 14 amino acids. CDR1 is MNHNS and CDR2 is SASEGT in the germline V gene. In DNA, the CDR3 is TGTGCCAGCAGTGAATGGGCAGTCCAAGAGACCCAGTACTTC. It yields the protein CASSEWAVQETQYF.

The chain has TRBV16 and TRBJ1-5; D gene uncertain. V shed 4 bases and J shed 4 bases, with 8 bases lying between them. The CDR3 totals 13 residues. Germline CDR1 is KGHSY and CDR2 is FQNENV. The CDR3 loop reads CASSRASNQPQHF. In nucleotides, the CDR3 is TGTGCCAGCAGCCGGGCCTCAAATCAGCCCCAGCATTTT.

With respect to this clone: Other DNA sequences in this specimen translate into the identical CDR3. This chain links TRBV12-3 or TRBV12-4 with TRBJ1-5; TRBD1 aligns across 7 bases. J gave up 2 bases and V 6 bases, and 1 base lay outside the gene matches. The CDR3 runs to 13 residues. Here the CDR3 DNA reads TGTGCCAGCAGCACAGGGGGCAATCAGCCCCAGCATTTT. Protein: CASSTGGNQPQHF.

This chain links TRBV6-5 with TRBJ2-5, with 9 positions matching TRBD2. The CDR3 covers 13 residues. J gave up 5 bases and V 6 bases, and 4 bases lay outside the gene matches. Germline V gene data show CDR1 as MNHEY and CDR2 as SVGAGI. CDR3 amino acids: CASRTSGRETQYF. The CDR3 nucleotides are TGTGCCAGCAGGACTAGCGGCCGTGAGACCCAGTACTTC.

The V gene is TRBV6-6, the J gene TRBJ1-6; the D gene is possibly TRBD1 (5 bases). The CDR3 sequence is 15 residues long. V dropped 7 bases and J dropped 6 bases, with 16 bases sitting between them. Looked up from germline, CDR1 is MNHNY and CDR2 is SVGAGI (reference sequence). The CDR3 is CASTRDSRGNSPLHF. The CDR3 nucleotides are TGTGCCAGCACTAGGGACTCCCGGGGTAATTCACCCCTCCACTTT.

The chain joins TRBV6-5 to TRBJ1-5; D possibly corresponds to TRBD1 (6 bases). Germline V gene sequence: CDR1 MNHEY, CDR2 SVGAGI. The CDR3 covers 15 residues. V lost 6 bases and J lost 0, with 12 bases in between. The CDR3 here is CASRRTANSNQPQHF. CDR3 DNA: TGTGCCAGCAGGAGGACAGCAAATAGCAATCAGCCCCAGCATTTT.

CDR3 sequence: CASSSGTSGEQYF. CDR3 in DNA: TGTGCCAGCAGCTCCGGGACTAGCGGCGAGCAGTACTTC. The genes are TRBV5-4 and TRBJ2-7, with 11 positions matching TRBD2. Trimming removed 3 bases from V and 6 bases from J; junction bases left unmatched: 2. This CDR3 has 13 residues. The germline gives CDR1 SGHNT, CDR2 YYREEE (reference sequence).

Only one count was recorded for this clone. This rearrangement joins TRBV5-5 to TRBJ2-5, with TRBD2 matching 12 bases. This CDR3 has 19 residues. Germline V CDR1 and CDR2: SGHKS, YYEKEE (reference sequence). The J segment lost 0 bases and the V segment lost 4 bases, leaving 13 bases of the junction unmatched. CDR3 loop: CASSQNGLAGIGYQETQYF. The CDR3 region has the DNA TGTGCCAGCAGCCAAAACGGACTAGCGGGAATAGGATACCAAGAGACCCAGTACTTC.

The CDR3 here is CATSDPDRFRSTDTQYF. The CDR3 DNA follows: TGTGCCACCAGTGACCCTGACAGGTTTAGGAGCACAGATACGCAGTATTTT. The chain couples TRBV24-1 to TRBJ2-3, with D maybe TRBD1 (6 bases). The V end was cut by 4 bases, the J end by 0 bases, with 16 bases between. This CDR3 spans 17 amino acids. Per germline, CDR1 KGHDR and CDR2 SFDVKD.

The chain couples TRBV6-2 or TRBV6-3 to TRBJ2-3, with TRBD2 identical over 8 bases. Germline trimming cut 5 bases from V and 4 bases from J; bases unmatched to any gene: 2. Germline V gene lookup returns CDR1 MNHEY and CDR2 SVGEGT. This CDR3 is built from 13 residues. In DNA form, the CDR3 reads TGTGCCAGCAGTCGGCGGGAGGCAGATACGCAGTATTTT. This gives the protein CASSRREADTQYF.

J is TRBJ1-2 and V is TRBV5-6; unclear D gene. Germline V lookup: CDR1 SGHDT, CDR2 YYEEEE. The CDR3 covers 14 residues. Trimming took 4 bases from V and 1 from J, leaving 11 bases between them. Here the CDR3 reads CASSPLAVNYGYTF. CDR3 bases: TGTGCCAGCAGCCCCCTCGCGGTTAACTATGGCTACACCTTC.

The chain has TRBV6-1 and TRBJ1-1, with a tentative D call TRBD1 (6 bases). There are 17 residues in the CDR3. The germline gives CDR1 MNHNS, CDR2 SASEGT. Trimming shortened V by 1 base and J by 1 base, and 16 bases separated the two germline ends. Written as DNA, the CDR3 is TGTGCCAGCAGTGAAGTTGGTAGGACAGTTAAGAACACTGAAGCTTTCTTT. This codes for CASSEVGRTVKNTEAFF.

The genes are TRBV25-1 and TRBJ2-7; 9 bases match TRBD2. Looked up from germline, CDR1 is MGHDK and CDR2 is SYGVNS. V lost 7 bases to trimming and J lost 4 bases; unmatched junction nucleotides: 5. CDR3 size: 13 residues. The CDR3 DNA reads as TGTGCCAGCACCCTTAGCGGGAGTTACGAGCAGTACTTC. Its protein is CASTLSGSYEQYF.

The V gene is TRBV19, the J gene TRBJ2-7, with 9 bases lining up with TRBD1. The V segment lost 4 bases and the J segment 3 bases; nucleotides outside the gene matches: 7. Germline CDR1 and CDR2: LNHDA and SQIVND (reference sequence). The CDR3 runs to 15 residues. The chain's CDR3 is CASSTSTGGSYEQYF. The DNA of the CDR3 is TGTGCCAGTAGTACTTCGACAGGGGGTAGCTACGAGCAGTACTTC.

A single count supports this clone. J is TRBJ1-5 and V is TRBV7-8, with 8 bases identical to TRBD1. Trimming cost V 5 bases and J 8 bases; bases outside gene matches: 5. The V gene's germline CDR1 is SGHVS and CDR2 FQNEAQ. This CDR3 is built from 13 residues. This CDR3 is CASSKDRVKPQHF. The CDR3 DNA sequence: TGTGCCAGCAGCAAGGACAGGGTGAAGCCCCAGCATTTT.

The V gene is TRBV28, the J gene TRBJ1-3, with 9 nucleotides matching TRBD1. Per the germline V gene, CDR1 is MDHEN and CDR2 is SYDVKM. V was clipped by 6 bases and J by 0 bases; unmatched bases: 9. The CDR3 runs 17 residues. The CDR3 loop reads CASRGLGTGFSGNTIYF. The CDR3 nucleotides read TGTGCCAGCAGGGGCCTCGGGACAGGGTTCTCTGGAAACACCATATATTTT. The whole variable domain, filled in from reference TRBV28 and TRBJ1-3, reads DVKVTQSSRYLVKRTGEKVFLECVQDMDHENMFWYRQDPGLGLRLIYFSYDVKMKEKGDIPEGYSVSREKKERFSLILESASTNQTSMYLCASRGLGTGFSGNTIYFGEGSWLTVV.

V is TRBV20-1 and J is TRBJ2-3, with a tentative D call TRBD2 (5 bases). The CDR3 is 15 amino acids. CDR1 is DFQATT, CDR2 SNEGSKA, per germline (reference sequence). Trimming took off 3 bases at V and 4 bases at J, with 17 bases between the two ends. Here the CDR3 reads CSASPDKLGSDTQYF. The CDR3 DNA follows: TGCAGTGCTAGTCCCGACAAACTAGGGTCAGATACGCAGTATTTT.

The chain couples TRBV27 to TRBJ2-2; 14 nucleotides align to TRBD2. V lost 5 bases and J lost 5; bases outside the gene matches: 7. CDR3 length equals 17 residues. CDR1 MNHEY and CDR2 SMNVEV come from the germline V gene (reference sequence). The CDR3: CASSKGTSGRGTGELFF. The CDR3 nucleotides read TGTGCCAGCAGTAAGGGGACTAGCGGGAGAGGGACCGGGGAGCTGTTTTTT.

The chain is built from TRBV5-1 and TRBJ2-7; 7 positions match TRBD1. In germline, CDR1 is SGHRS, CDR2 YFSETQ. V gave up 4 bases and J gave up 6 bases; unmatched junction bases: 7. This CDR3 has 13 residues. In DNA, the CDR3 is TGCGCCAGCAGCCCAAAAGGGGGCGGCGAGCAGTACTTC. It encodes CASSPKGGGEQYF.

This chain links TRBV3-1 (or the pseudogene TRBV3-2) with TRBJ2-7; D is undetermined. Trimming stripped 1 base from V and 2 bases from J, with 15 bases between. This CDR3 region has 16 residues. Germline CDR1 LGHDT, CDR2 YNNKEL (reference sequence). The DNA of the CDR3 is TGTGCCAGCAGCCAAGCCCCCCGTACAGTTACCTACGAGCAGTACTTC. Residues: CASSQAPRTVTYEQYF.